A selection of T cell receptor beta chains follows, all from one sample in a study of blood T cell repertoires in COVID-19. Sequencing used immunoSEQ multiplex PCR; TCRdb keeps in-frame clones, though not all of them. The table records 250,000 or so clones, 70% to 90% of them present only once. Material for sequencing was peripheral blood. Receptors originate from a woman aged 55-70 years with active or convalescent COVID-19. Both conserved end residues are part of each CDR3. The D gene is left open where the match is weak. Clone size, where shown, is once, few, many, or a class for clones that have expanded.

>TRBD1|TRBV5-1|-|TRBJ2-1
TGCGCCAGCAGCACGGACAGGAACTCCTACAATGAGCAGTTCTTC
CASSTDRNSYNEQFF
>-|TRBV2|-|TRBJ2-5
TGTGCCAGCAGAGAAGGACGCGGCCAAGAGACCCAGTACTTC
CASREGRGQETQYF
>-|TRBV5-4|-|TRBJ2-4
TGTGCCAGCAGCTTCCTCCCGGGAGCCACCTTAGCCAAAAACATTCAGTACTTC
CASSFLPGATLAKNIQYF
>-|TRBV29-1|-|TRBJ1-1
TGCAGCGCCGGGGGGGAAGCTTTCTTT
CSAGGEAFF
>-|TRBV5-4|-|TRBJ1-2
TGTGCCAGCAGCGCCCGGACAGCGCCCGCTTATGGCTACACCTTC
CASSARTAPAYGYTF
>-|TRBV11-2|once|TRBJ2-3
TGTGCCAGCAGCTTAGCCCCGAGAACCGCCATGGATACGCAGTATTTT
CASSLAPRTAMDTQYF
>TRBD2|TRBV6-5|-|TRBJ2-1
TGTGCCAGCAGCTTTCTAGCGGGAGTTGTCAATGAGCAGTTCTTC
CASSFLAGVVNEQFF
>TRBD2|TRBV5-1|-|TRBJ2-1
TGCGCCAGCAGCTTGGACGGGGGGTACAATGAGCAGTTCTTC
CASSLDGGYNEQFF
>TRBD2|TRBV5-4|-|TRBJ2-7
TGTGCCAGCAGTGTCGGGAGGTCTTACGAGCAGTACTTC
CASSVGRSYEQYF
>-|TRBV4-1|-|TRBJ1-1
TGCGCCAGCAGCCAAACAGTGAACACTGAAGCTTTCTTT
CASSQTVNTEAFF
>-|TRBV5-1|once|TRBJ1-5
TGCGCCAGCAGCTTGGCCGGGGATCAGCCCCAGCATTTT
CASSLAGDQPQHF
>-|TRBV11-2|-|TRBJ1-1
TGTGCCAGCAGCTTAGTCCGGCGGGAAGGCACTGAAGCTTTCTTT
CASSLVRREGTEAFF
>-|TRBV4-1|-|TRBJ2-7
TGCGCCAGCAGCCAAGAGATAGGCCCTGGAGGATACGAGCAGTACTTC
CASSQEIGPGGYEQYF
>-|TRBV7-2|-|TRBJ2-7
TGTGCCAGCAGCTTAGCGGTGGTGGGGCGATCCTACGAGCAGTACTTC
CASSLAVVGRSYEQYF
>TRBD2|TRBV7-8|-|TRBJ2-3
TGTGCCAGCAGCTTCCATACTAGCGCGGGCACAGATACGCAGTATTTT
CASSFHTSAGTDTQYF
>TRBD1|TRBV2|-|TRBJ1-2
TGTGCCAGCAGCGCTGACAGGGTGGGAGGCTACACCTTC
CASSADRVGGYTF
>TRBD1|TRBV2|-|TRBJ1-4
TGTGCCAGCAGTGCCCGGGACAGGGCTGAAAAACTGTTTTTT
CASSARDRAEKLFF
>TRBD1|TRBV13|-|TRBJ2-3
TGTGCCAGCAGCTTAGGGCCTGGACAGGGACATTACACATCGACAGATACGCAGTATTTT
CASSLGPGQGHYTSTDTQYF
>TRBD2|TRBV28|-|TRBJ2-1
TGTGCCAGCAGGCCGGGACTAGCGGGAACGAATGAGCAGTTCTTC
CASRPGLAGTNEQFF
>-|TRBV7-8|-|TRBJ1-5
TGTGCCAGCAGCATCTGGGGGGGTCAGCCCCAGCATTTT
CASSIWGGQPQHF
>TRBD1|TRBV9|-|TRBJ2-7
TGTGCCAGCAGCGCTTTCGGGGACAGGGGTGGCGACGAGCAGTACTTC
CASSAFGDRGGDEQYF
>-|TRBV3-1/TRBV3-2|-|TRBJ2-5
TGTGCCAGCAGCCAAGGCCCCCCAGAGGAGCTACCACAAGAGACCCAGTACTTC
CASSQGPPEELPQETQYF
>TRBD2|TRBV3-1/TRBV3-2|-|TRBJ2-3
TGTGCCAGCAGCCATACCGGGACTAGCGGGATTAGCACAGATACGCAGTATTTT
CASSHTGTSGISTDTQYF
>-|TRBV27|-|TRBJ2-1
TGTGCCAGCAAGCTTAGCTCCTACAATGAGCAGTTCTTC
CASKLSSYNEQFF
>TRBD1|TRBV11-3|-|TRBJ2-7
TGTGCCAGCAACCGGGACAGGGGCCTCGAGCAGTACTTC
CASNRDRGLEQYF
>-|TRBV3-1/TRBV3-2|-|TRBJ1-6
TGTGCCAGCAGCCAAGATCCTGGCCGTAATTCACCCCTCCACTTT
CASSQDPGRNSPLHF
>-|TRBV6-5|-|TRBJ1-1
TGTGCCAGCAGTTACTCGACGGGGGGCGGGGTCACTGAAGCTTTCTTT
CASSYSTGGGVTEAFF
>-|TRBV6-5|-|TRBJ1-3
TGTGCCAGTCGACCGGGACTAGGAAACACCATATATTTT
CASRPGLGNTIYF
>TRBD2|TRBV19|-|TRBJ2-3
TGTGCCAGTACCGGACTAGCGGCAGATACGCAGTATTTT
CASTGLAADTQYF
>TRBD2|TRBV11-3|-|TRBJ2-7
TGTGCCAGCAGCTCCTCGGGGGGCGAGCAGTACTTC
CASSSSGGEQYF
>TRBD2|TRBV18|-|TRBJ2-6
TGTGCCAGCTCACCGGGAGGGTTTGGTGGGGCCAACGTCCTGACTTTC
CASSPGGFGGANVLTF
>TRBD1|TRBV5-1|few|TRBJ1-6
TGCGCCAGCAGCTTGGGACAGGGGGCTCAGAATTCACCCCTCCACTTT
CASSLGQGAQNSPLHF
>TRBD2|TRBV11-2|-|TRBJ2-3
TGTGCCAGCAGCCCGAAGCATCGGGGGGGCCTCACAGATACGCAGTATTTT
CASSPKHRGGLTDTQYF
>TRBD2|TRBV30|-|TRBJ2-2
TGTGCCTGGACCTTGGGACTAGCGGGAGTTGCCGGGGAGCTGTTTTTT
CAWTLGLAGVAGELFF
>-|TRBV5-1|-|TRBJ2-7
TGCGCCAGCACCTCCCGACAGGAAGGCGACCGGCGCGAGCAGTACTTC
CASTSRQEGDRREQYF
>-|TRBV24-1|-|TRBJ2-5
TGTGCCACCAGCTCCGACCCGGCGGGTGAGACCCAGTACTTC
CATSSDPAGETQYF
>-|TRBV4-2|-|TRBJ2-1
TGTGCCAGCAGCCAAGACCACACCCGGACATACAATGAGCAGTTCTTC
CASSQDHTRTYNEQFF